Following are 13 T cell receptor beta chains from one sample sequenced in a study of T cell clonality in common variable immunodeficiency. Clones were read by immunoSEQ multiplex PCR, and TCRdb kept only the in-frame ones, dropping some. This repertoire holds approximately 42,000 clones, and none appear only once. The source material was peripheral blood mononuclear cells. Receptors were obtained from a person between 18 and 70 years old in good health.

This clone was counted ten times or more. The sequenced fragment ends 3 residues before the CDR3 boundary, so the rest is inferred from the germline J gene. The chain uses TRBV19 and TRBJ2-7; 8 positions match TRBD2. V was clipped by 8 bases and J by 6 bases; unmatched bases: 9. The CDR3 length is 13 residues. The germline V gene encodes CDR1 LNHDA and CDR2 SQIVND (reference sequence). The CDR3 sequence is CASSTGGALEQYF. The sequenced CDR3 bases are TGTGCCAGTTCTACGGGGGGGGCTCTCGAG.

This clone was counted at least ten times. The read ends 3 residues before the CDR3 terminus; that terminus is restored from the germline J gene. The rearrangement links TRBV12-3 or TRBV12-4 to TRBJ2-4; 10 bases agree with TRBD2. This CDR3 is 14 amino acids long. V gave up 6 bases and J gave up 8 bases; unmatched junction bases: 7. The sequenced CDR3 bases are TGTGCCAGCAGGGACTCTAGCGGGAGTTACATT. The encoded protein is CASRDSSGSYI. The CDR3 in full is CASRDSSGSYIQYF.

This clone was picked up many times. The sequence runs out 3 residues before the end of the CDR3; the remainder is reconstructed from the germline J gene. The rearrangement links TRBV20-1 to TRBJ1-2; 11 nucleotides agree with TRBD1. The germline gives CDR1 DFQATT, CDR2 SNEGSKA (reference sequence). The CDR3 extends over 14 amino acids. After removal of 5 bases from V and 4 bases from J, the junction contained 6 bases not matched to a gene. Partial CDR3 DNA: TGCAGTGCTCAACAGGACAGGGGGCTCTATGGC. This sequence encodes CSAQQDRGLYG. The complete CDR3 sequence is CSAQQDRGLYGYTF.

This clone was seen many times. The read stops 3 residues short of the end of the CDR3; the missing end is completed from the germline J gene. The rearrangement uses TRBV7-3 and TRBJ1-2, with unresolved D. The germline V gene has CDR1 SGHTA and CDR2 FQGTGA. Between the trimmed V and J ends, which lost 5 bases and 0 bases, there was a span of 7 bases. The CDR3 is made up of 13 amino acids. CDR3 DNA (partial): TGTGCCAGCAGCCCGGGTACTAACTATGGC. This encodes CASSPGTNYG. From start to end, the CDR3 is CASSPGTNYGYTF.

This clone was observed a few times. From the germline J gene comes the end of the CDR3, since the read stops 3 residues before it. The chain recombines TRBV4-2 with TRBJ2-5; 11 bases map to TRBD2. This CDR3 has 16 residues. The V segment lost 1 base and the J segment 4 bases; nucleotides outside the gene matches: 5. Germline assignment: CDR1 LGHNA and CDR2 YNFKEQ. Partial CDR3 DNA: TGTGCCAGCAGCCAAGTAGCGGGAGGGTTTGGAGAGACC. Translation: CASSQVAGGFGET. The CDR3 in its entirety is CASSQVAGGFGETQYF.

The sample holds many counts of this clone. The read falls 3 residues short of the CDR3 end, and the missing part is taken from the germline J gene. J is TRBJ2-1 and V is TRBV29-1; 7 nucleotides match TRBD1. With 6 bases clipped from V and 7 bases from J, the junction kept 12 bases outside the gene matches. The V gene's germline CDR1 is SQVTM and CDR2 ANQGSEA. The CDR3 runs 14 residues. Here the CDR3 reads CSVHRQGKGNEQFF. The CDR3 bases that were read are TGCAGCGTCCATAGACAGGGTAAAGGAAATGAG.

This clone was recorded at least ten times. The missing CDR3 end, 3 residues past where the read stops, is filled in from the germline J gene. The J gene is TRBJ2-2, the V gene TRBV20-1; tentatively, D is TRBD1 (6 bases). CDR3 length: 18 amino acids. Trimming took 0 bases from V and 1 from J, leaving 18 bases between them. Germline lookup yields CDR1 DFQATT and CDR2 SNEGSKA (reference sequence). CDR3 DNA, as far as it was read: TGCAGTGCTAGAGACCTTGAGGCAGACAGGCGGAACACCGGGGAG. Protein sequence: CSARDLEADRRNTGE. The CDR3 reads in full as CSARDLEADRRNTGELFF.

This clone was observed many times. The read falls 3 residues short of the CDR3 end, and the missing part is taken from the germline J gene. The chain links TRBV28 to TRBJ1-5, with D hard to call. Trimming took 5 bases from V and 4 from J, leaving 15 bases between them. Germline loops: CDR1 MDHEN, CDR2 SYDVKM. The CDR3 runs to 15 residues. CDR3 amino acids: CASSLRGFGNQPQHF. The sequenced CDR3 bases are TGTGCCAGCAGTCTCCGTGGGTTCGGGAATCAGCCC.

About this clone itself: The DNA ends 3 residues before the CDR3 does, and the rest of the CDR3 is filled in from the germline J gene. V usage is TRBV30 and J usage is TRBJ1-1; no firm D call. The CDR3 contains 15 residues. Trimming left V 2 bases short and J 0 bases short, with 13 bases between. Germline CDR1 reads GTSNPN; CDR2 reads SVGIG (reference sequence). CDR3 amino acids: CAWSRTGRLNTEAFF. The CDR3 DNA, read in part, is TGTGCCTGGAGTCGGACTGGACGGTTGAACACTGAA.

Partial CDR3 DNA: TGTGCCAGCTCAATGGCGGCATACAATGAG. As protein: CASSMAAYNE. The full CDR3 protein reads CASSMAAYNEQFF. J is TRBJ2-1 and V is TRBV11-3; no reliable D call. Read sequence stops 3 residues before the CDR3 end, and the germline J gene provides the missing end. Germline V gives CDR1 SGHNT, CDR2 YENEEA. This CDR3 is built from 13 residues. Trimming shortened V by 8 bases and J by 4 bases, and 12 bases separated the two germline ends.

This clone has at least ten counts. The read ends 3 residues shy of where the CDR3 ends; the end is completed using the germline J gene. V and J are TRBV5-1 and TRBJ2-1, with 9 bases aligning to TRBD1. This CDR3 comprises 15 residues. CDR1 SGHRS and CDR2 YFSETQ come from the germline V gene. The trim removed 4 bases at V and 7 bases at J, leaving 9 bases unmatched. The CDR3 loop reads CASSLTGTGRNEQFF. Partial CDR3 DNA: TGCGCCAGCAGCCTAACCGGGACAGGGCGGAATGAG. The variable domain in full, with the rest retrieved from reference TRBV5-1 and TRBJ2-1, is KAGVTQTPRYLIKTRGQQVTLSCSPISGHRSVSWYQQTPGQGLQFLFEYFSETQRNKGNFPGRFSGRQFSNSRSEMNVSTLELGDSALYLCASSLTGTGRNEQFFGPGTRLTVL.

This clone was seen repeatedly, ten times or more. Read coverage stops 3 residues before the CDR3 terminus; the germline J gene supplies the remainder. This chain uses TRBV29-1 with TRBJ2-7; 8 bases are a match to TRBD1. The V gene end was trimmed by 8 bases and the J gene end by 6 bases; junction bases not matched to a gene: 12. This CDR3 region has 13 residues. Germline lookup yields CDR1 SQVTM and CDR2 ANQGSEA. This chain's CDR3 is CSIRQGSLGEQYF. The DNA read from the CDR3 is TGCAGCATCCGACAGGGGTCTTTAGGCGAG.

This clone was seen repeatedly, ten times or more. The CDR3 is cut off 3 residues early in the read; its end comes from the germline J gene. This chain connects TRBV20-1 to TRBJ2-3; no definite D call. Trimming left V 6 bases short and J 5 bases short, with 9 bases between. This CDR3 is built from 11 residues. Germline lookup yields CDR1 DFQATT and CDR2 SNEGSKA (reference sequence). CDR3 bases read: TGCAGTGCCCGTAAGGTAGATACG. It is translated as CSARKVDT. The full CDR3 reads CSARKVDTQYF.